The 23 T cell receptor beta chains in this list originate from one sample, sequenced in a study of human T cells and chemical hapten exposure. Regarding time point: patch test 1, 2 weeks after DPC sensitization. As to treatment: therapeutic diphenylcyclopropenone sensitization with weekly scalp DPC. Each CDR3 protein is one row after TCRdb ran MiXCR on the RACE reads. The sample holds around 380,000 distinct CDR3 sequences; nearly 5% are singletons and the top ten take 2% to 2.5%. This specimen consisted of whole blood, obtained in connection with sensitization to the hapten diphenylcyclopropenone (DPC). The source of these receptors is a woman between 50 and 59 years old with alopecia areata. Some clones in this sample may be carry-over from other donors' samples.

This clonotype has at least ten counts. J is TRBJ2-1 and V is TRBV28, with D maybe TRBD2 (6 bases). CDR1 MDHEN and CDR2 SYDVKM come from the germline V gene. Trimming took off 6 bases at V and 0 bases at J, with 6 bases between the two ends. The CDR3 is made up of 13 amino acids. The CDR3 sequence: CASREGSYNEQFF. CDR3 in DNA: TGTGCCAGCAGGGAGGGCTCCTACAATGAGCAGTTCTTC.

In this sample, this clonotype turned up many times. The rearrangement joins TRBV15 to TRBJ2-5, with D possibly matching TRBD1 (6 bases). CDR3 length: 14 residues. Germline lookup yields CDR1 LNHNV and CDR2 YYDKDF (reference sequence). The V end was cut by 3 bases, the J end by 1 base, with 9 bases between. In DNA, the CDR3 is TGTGCCACCAGCAGGGGGGACACCCAAGAGACCCAGTACTTC. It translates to CATSRGDTQETQYF.

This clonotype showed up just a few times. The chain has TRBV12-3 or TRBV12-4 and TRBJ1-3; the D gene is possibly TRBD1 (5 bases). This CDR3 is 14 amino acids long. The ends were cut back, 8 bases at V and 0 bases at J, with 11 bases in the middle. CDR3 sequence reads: CASAGSSSGNTIYF. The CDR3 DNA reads TGTGCCAGCGCAGGGTCTTCCTCTGGAAACACCATATATTTT.

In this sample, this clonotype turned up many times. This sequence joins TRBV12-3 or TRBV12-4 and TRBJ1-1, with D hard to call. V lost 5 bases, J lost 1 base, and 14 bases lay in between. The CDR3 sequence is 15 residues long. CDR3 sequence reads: CASSPPLARNTEAFF. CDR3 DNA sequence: TGTGCCAGCAGTCCCCCGCTAGCGCGGAACACTGAAGCTTTCTTT.

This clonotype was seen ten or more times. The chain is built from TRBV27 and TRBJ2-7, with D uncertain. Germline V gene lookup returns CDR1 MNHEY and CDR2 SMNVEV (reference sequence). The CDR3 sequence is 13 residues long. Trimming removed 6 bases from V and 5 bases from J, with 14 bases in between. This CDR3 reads CASRVLGYDEQYF. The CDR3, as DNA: TGTGCCAGCAGGGTCCTCGGTTACGACGAGCAGTACTTC.

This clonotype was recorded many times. DNA of the CDR3: TGTGCCAGCAGCTTCTCACCTAGCCTTGAGCAGTTCTTC. Translated, it gives CASSFSPSLEQFF. V and J are TRBV7-2 and TRBJ2-1; a weak D match, TRBD2 (5 bases). Germline V gene lookup returns CDR1 SGHTA and CDR2 FQGNSA. V was trimmed by 3 bases and J by 9 bases, leaving 12 bases between them. There are 13 residues in the CDR3.

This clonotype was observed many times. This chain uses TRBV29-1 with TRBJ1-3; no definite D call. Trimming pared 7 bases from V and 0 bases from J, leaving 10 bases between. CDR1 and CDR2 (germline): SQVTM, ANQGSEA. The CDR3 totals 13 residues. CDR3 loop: CSALQTSGNTIYF. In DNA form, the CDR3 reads TGCAGCGCCCTACAAACCTCTGGAAACACCATATATTTT.

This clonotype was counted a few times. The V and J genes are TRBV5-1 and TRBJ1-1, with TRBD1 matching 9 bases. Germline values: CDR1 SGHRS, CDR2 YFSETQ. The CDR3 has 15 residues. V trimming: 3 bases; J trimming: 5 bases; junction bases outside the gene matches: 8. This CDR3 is CASSSIQGARTEAFF. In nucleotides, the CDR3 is TGCGCCAGCAGCTCTATACAGGGGGCGCGGACTGAAGCTTTCTTT.

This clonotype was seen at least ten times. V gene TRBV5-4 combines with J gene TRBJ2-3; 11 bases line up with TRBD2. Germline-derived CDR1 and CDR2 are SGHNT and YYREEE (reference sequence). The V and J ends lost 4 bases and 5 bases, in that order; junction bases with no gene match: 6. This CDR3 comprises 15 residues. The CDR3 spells CASSPSGGLKDTQYF. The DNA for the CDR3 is TGTGCCAGCAGCCCTAGCGGGGGGCTGAAAGATACGCAGTATTTT.

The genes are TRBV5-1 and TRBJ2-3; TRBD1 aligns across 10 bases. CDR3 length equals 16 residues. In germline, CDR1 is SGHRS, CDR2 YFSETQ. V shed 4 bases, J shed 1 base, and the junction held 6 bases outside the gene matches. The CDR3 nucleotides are TGCGCCAGCAGCAGAACCGGGACAGGGGGCACAGATACGCAGTATTTT. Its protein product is CASSRTGTGGTDTQYF. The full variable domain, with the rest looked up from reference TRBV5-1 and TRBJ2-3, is KAGVTQTPRYLIKTRGQQVTLSCSPISGHRSVSWYQQTPGQGLQFLFEYFSETQRNKGNFPGRFSGRQFSNSRSEMNVSTLELGDSALYLCASSRTGTGGTDTQYFGPGTRLTVL.

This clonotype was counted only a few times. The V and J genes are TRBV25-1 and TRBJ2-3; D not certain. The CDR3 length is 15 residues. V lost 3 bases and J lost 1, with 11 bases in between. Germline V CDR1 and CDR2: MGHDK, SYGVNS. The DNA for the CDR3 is TGTGCCAGCAGTGAGACCGGACCGCGCACAGATACGCAGTATTTT. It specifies CASSETGPRTDTQYF.

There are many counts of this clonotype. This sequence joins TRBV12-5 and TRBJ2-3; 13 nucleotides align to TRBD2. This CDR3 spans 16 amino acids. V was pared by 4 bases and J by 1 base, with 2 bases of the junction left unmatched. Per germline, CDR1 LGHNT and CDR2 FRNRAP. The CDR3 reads CASGWGLAGRTDTQYF. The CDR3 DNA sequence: TGTGCTAGTGGTTGGGGACTAGCGGGACGCACAGATACGCAGTATTTT.

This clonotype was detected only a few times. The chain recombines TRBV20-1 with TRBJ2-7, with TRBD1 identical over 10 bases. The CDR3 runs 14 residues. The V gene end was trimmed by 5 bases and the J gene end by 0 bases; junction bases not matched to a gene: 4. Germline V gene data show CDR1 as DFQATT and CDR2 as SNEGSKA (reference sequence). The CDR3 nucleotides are TGCAGTGCTTACTGGGACAGGGGCTCCTACGAGCAGTACTTC. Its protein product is CSAYWDRGSYEQYF.

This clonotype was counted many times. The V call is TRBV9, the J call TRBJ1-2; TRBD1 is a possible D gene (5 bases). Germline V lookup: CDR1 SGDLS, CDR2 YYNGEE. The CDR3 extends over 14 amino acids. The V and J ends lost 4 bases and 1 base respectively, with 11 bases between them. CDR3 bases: TGTGCCAGCAGCCCAAGCCAGGGTAACTATGGCTACACCTTC. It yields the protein CASSPSQGNYGYTF.

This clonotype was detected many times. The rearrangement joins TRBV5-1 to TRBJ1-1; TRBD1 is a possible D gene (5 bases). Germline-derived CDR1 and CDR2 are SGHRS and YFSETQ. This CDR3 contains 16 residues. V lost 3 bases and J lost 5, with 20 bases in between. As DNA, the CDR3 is TGCGCCAGCAGCTCGACGGGACCCAGGGTTGGAACTGAAGCTTTCTTT. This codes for CASSSTGPRVGTEAFF. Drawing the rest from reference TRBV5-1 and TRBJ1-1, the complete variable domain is KAGVTQTPRYLIKTRGQQVTLSCSPISGHRSVSWYQQTPGQGLQFLFEYFSETQRNKGNFPGRFSGRQFSNSRSEMNVSTLELGDSALYLCASSSTGPRVGTEAFFGQGTRLTVV.

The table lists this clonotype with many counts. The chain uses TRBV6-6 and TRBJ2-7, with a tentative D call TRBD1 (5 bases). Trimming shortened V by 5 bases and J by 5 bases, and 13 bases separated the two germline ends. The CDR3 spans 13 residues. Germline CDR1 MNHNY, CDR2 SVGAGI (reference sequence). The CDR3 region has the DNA TGTGCCAGCAGTCCAGCAGGGTATAACGAGCAGTACTTC. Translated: CASSPAGYNEQYF.

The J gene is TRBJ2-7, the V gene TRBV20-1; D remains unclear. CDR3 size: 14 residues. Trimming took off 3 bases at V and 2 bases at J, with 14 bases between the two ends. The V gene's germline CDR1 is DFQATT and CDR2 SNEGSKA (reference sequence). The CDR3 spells CSASPPRKPYEQYF. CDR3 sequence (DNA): TGCAGTGCTAGTCCTCCGCGGAAGCCCTACGAGCAGTACTTC.

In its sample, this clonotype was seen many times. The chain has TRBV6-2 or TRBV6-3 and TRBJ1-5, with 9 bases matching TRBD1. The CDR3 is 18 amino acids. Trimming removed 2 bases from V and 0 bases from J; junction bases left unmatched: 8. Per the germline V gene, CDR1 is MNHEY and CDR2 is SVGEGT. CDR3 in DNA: TGTGCCAGCAGTTACGAAACGGGACAGGGCCATAGCAATCAGCCCCAGCATTTT. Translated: CASSYETGQGHSNQPQHF.

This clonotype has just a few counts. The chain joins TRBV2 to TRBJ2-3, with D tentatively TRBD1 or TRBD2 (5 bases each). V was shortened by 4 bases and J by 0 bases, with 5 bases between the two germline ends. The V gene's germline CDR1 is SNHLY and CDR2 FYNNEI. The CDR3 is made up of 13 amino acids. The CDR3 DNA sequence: TGTGCCAGCAGTGGGGACAGCACAGATACGCAGTATTTT. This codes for CASSGDSTDTQYF.

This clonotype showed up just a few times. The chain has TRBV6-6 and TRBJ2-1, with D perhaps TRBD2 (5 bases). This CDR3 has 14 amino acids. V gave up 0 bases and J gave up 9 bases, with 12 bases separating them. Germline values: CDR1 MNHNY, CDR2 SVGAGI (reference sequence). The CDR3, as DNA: TGTGCCAGCAGTTACTCGGAGGTTGGTAGTGAGCAGTTCTTC. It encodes CASSYSEVGSEQFF.

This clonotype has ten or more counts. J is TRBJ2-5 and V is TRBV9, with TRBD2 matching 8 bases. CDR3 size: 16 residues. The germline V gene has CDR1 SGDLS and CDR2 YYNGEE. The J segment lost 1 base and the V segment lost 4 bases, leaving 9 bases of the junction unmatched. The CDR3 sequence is CASSPQAGAIQETQYF. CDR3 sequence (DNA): TGTGCCAGCAGCCCACAAGCGGGGGCCATCCAAGAGACCCAGTACTTC.

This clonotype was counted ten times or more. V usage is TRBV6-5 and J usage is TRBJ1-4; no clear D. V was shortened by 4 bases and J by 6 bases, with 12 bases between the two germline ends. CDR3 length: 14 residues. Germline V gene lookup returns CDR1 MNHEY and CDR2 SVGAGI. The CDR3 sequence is CASSSFGHYEKLFF. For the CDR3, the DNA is TGTGCCAGCAGTTCCTTTGGGCATTATGAAAAACTGTTTTTT.

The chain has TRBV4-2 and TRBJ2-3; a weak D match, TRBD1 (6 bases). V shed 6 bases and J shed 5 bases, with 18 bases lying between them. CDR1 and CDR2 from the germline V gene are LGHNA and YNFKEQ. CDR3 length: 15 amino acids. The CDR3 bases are TGTGCCAGCAGGGGTGGAACAGGGTCAGGAGATACGCAGTATTTT. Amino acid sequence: CASRGGTGSGDTQYF.